This T cell receptor (beta chain) was observed in a study of blood T cell repertoires in COVID-19 (dated by TCRdb to the early 2020s). For context, the study as a whole: Collaborator samples came from the United States, Italy and Spain and covered acute and convalescent phases of COVID-19. The material from the prospective study consisted of cDNA or gDNA derived from T cells, B-cell-depleted T cells, or PBMCs. The dataset comprised deeply sampled blood TCRbeta repertoires from subjects exposed to, actively infected with, or recovered from COVID-19. A freely available public database, intended as a resource for researchers studying the immune response to SARS-CoV-2, is where the repertoires were released. Samples were obtained from the ongoing ImmuneRACE study (first 160 participants) and from 1,254 subjects provided by 6 global collaborators. A de-identified subject ID, COVID-19 status, age in years and sex were almost always included in the sample metadata. HLA class I and class II types, where available, came from metadata supplied by the sample provider rather than from assay-based typing. General findings and caveats noted by the study authors: Clinical and demographic metadata were provided uncurated, with the amount varying by source and participant.

TCRbeta CDR3 regions were amplified from genomic DNA using the immunoSEQ Assay, a bias-controlled multiplex PCR. The study's processing was this. The number of nucleated cells in each sample was estimated from the amplification of reference gene primers within the assay. To quantify the absolute abundance of each unique TCRbeta CDR3 rearrangement, sequence reads were collapsed and filtered. Productive Simpson clonality was computed per sample as the square root of Simpson's diversity index over productive rearrangements. This immuneACCESS table, as held by TCRdb, lists in-frame sequences with V and J called but not all clones. Of the missing ones, under half trace to an unresolved V gene in checked studies; the others have no known cause. For V, J and clone size, that table is used; D and trimming come from the DNA. This sample holds roughly 97,000 clones; around four fifths were observed only once. 20% to 30% of the sample is held by the ten biggest clonotypes.

As regards this clone: Its antigen target is currently unknown. Qualities for individual bases were not recorded, and no much larger clone is one base off.

Whole blood was collected in K2EDTA tubes by collaborating institutions according to the institutions' own protocols. For TCRbeta analysis, collaborator samples were shipped as frozen whole blood, as isolated PBMCs, or as DNA extracted from either sample type. The origin of this receptor is a man aged 55 to 70 with acute or convalescent COVID-19. What was sequenced was peripheral blood.

The DNA sequence is TGCAGCGTTGAAGTGGGAGTCGGTACTGAAGCTTTCTTT. Its product reads: CSVEVGVGTEAFF. The V gene is TRBV29-1 and the J gene is TRBJ1-1; the D gene assignment is ambiguous. The CDR3 runs 13 amino acids, cysteine and phenylalanine included. Only the CDR3 part of the read is kept: 39 bases, read in frame from the first base. The germline V gene provides CDR1 SQVTM and CDR2 ANQGSEA. V was cut back by 1 base and J by 5 bases, leaving a gap of 11 bases between them.